The text below deals with one TCR beta chain. Its antigen is not identified. This sample is drawn from a study of regulatory and conventional T cells in RAG deficiency. Study details: Autoimmunity is frequent in combined immunodeficiency with hypomorphic RAG mutations. Whole-study findings and limits: Other subsets showed around 10-fold reductions, but Treg unique TCR beta sequences fell approximately 100-fold in these patients. In Omenn syndrome, Treg and Tconv repertoires overlapped >75%. Shannon entropy fell and Simpson indices rose in RAG-deficient patients.

CDR3 size: 15 residues. CDR1 and CDR2 (germline): WNHNN, SYGVQD (reference sequence). Deletions cut 6 bases from V and 2 bases from J, with 14 bases between. Blood CD4+ CD25-low CD127-high conventional T cells supplied the genomic DNA template. Libraries were prepared by immunoSEQ multiplex PCR; TCRdb keeps only in-frame clonotypes and omits some of them. This sample carries more than 8,500 clones, 90% to 95% of them seen once, and the ten largest clones take more than 1.4%. The genes are TRBV10-1 and TRBJ2-1; D gene uncertain. The sequenced sample was CD4+ effector T cells sorted from blood. The TCR sequence derives from a human donor with RAG deficiency presenting as severe combined immunodeficiency. The CDR3 region has the DNA TGCGCCAGCAGCCCGATGGGTGCGACCTACAATGAGCAGTTCTTC. Its protein product is CASSPMGATYNEQFF.